This T cell receptor (beta chain) stems from a study of cytomegalovirus exposure and HLA in healthy donors. Background on the study: Genotyping of 300 to 450 donors showed that 80% to 85% belonged to the Caucasian-associated ancestry cluster.

Whole-study findings and limits: Donors belonging to an Asian-associated ancestry cluster reportedly showed fewer N-insertions in productive TCRs than the roughly 670-donor mean, according to what a later analysis found. Links to common viral pathogens appeared, in a later analysis, for several of the most significant clusters. Earlier analysis yielded a pattern in which most TCR beta V segments were productive about 87% or about 30% of the time.

The CDR3 extends over 15 amino acids. V shed 4 bases, J shed 0 bases, and the junction held 4 bases outside the gene matches. The germline V gene has CDR1 SQVTM and CDR2 ANQGSEA. PCR used 60 Vbeta primers and 13 Jbeta primers. TCRdb's copy holds only in-frame clones and misses some; the assay was immunoSEQ multiplex PCR. The data hold 120,000 or so clones, with 80% observed a single time. The count of this clone is one. Its antigen is currently unknown. The source material was PBMCs. The sequence was obtained from a man aged 25-40 years in good health and CMV-seropositive. This chain links TRBV29-1 with TRBJ1-4; the match to TRBD1 covers 8 bases. DNA of the CDR3: TGCAGCGTTGCAGGGGGCCAGGCAACTAATGAAAAACTGTTTTTT. It specifies CSVAGGQATNEKLFF. Using reference TRBV29-1 and TRBJ1-4 for the parts outside the CDR3, the full variable domain is SAVISQKPSRDICQRGTSLTIQCQVDSQVTMMFWYRQQPGQSLTLIATANQGSEATYESGFVIDKFPISRPNLTFSTLTVSNMSPEDSSIYLCSVAGGQATNEKLFFGSGTQLSVL.